Below are 5 T cell receptor beta chains sequenced from a single sample in a study of shared clonotypes between healthy human individuals. Sequenced by immunoSEQ multiplex PCR; TCRdb stores in-frame clones only, minus some. Of around 450,000 clones listed, about 85% are singletons. The sample comprised PBMCs. Source of these receptors: a woman aged 40 to 50 in good health. Some clones in this sample may be carry-over from other donors' samples.

The rearrangement joins TRBV19 to TRBJ1-1, with D uncertain. The CDR3 is 14 amino acids. V dropped 3 bases and J dropped 4 bases, with 12 bases sitting between them. Germline V gives CDR1 LNHDA, CDR2 SQIVND (reference sequence). CDR3 in DNA: TGTGCCAGTAGTATTCCGGGGAAGAGCACTGAAGCTTTCTTT. Its protein is CASSIPGKSTEAFF.

This rearrangement joins TRBV7-2 to TRBJ2-7; 8 bases agree with TRBD2. After removal of 2 bases from V and 4 bases from J, the junction contained 7 bases not matched to a gene. The CDR3 extends over 15 amino acids. Germline CDR1 reads SGHTA; CDR2 reads FQGNSA. In nucleotides, the CDR3 is TGTGCCAGCAGCTTATTACCGGGAGGGCCATACGAGCAGTACTTC. It encodes CASSLLPGGPYEQYF.

The V gene is TRBV15, the J gene TRBJ2-7; a weak D match, TRBD1 (6 bases). CDR1 and CDR2 from the germline V gene are LNHNV and YYDKDF (reference sequence). V was shortened by 1 base and J by 4 bases, with 11 bases between the two germline ends. The CDR3 length is 14 residues. The CDR3 nucleotides are TGTGCCACCAGCAGAGCGGGACAATTTTACGAGCAGTACTTC. Translated, it gives CATSRAGQFYEQYF.

The CDR3 nucleotides are TGTGCCAGCAGTTTTACTTCTGGACAGGGAGGCCATGGCTACACCTTC. Its protein product is CASSFTSGQGGHGYTF. The chain joins TRBV28 to TRBJ1-2; TRBD1 agrees at 8 bases. Germline values: CDR1 MDHEN, CDR2 SYDVKM. V dropped 3 bases and J dropped 6; count of bases not matched to a gene: 12. This CDR3 contains 16 residues.

The chain is built from TRBV29-1 and TRBJ2-2; 10 bases are shared with TRBD2. CDR1 and CDR2 (germline): SQVTM, ANQGSEA. The CDR3 spans 15 residues. The V gene end was trimmed by 7 bases and the J gene end by 8 bases; junction bases not matched to a gene: 13. In nucleotides, the CDR3 is TGCAGCGCCCGAGCCCATCCTAGCGGGAGTGGGGAGCTGTTTTTT. Residues: CSARAHPSGSGELFF.